Detailed here is one TCR beta chain. CDR1 is SGHTA and CDR2 is FQGNSA in the germline V gene. Between the trimmed V and J ends, which lost 5 bases and 6 bases, there was a span of 17 bases. CDR3 size: 14 residues. Per the study methods: Estimation of nucleated cell counts relied on the amplification of reference gene primers. Sequencing used immunoSEQ multiplex PCR; TCRdb keeps in-frame clones, though not all of them. V, J and clone size derive from that table, while D and trimming were established from the DNA sequence. The table shows roughly 300,000 clones, with around 83% occurring only once. These data originate in a study of blood T cell repertoires in COVID-19. On the study more broadly: The origin of the acute and convalescent COVID-19 samples was the United States, Italy and Spain. PBMCs, B-cell-depleted T cells, or T cells were the source of the cDNA or gDNA that made up the material.

Material for sequencing was peripheral blood. The chain has TRBV7-2 and TRBJ2-7; D possibly corresponds to TRBD2 (7 bases). The TCR comes from a woman in her forties or fifties with acute or convalescent COVID-19. The CDR3 protein is CASSPEGGLLEQYF. CDR3 sequence (DNA): TGTGCCAGCAGCCCGGAGGGGGGGCTCCTCGAGCAGTACTTC.